This T cell receptor (beta chain) emerged from a study of cytomegalovirus exposure and HLA in healthy donors (dated by TCRdb to about 2017). As for the study more broadly: In an earlier analysis of some 550 of the donors, approximately 260 Gb of sequence data and about 110 million unique TCR beta sequences from about 190 million T cells were reported. The T cell repertoires of about 700 subjects were profiled by immunosequencing and related to cytomegalovirus serostatus. In the later analysis, no new phenotypic data were used to find candidate immune exposures; instead, reliance was placed on TCR beta sequences and their occurrence across donors. In a later analysis, previously published TCR beta repertoires from 550 to 750 donors were re-analyzed and high-resolution HLA genotyping was added so that TCR occurrence patterns could be studied. Typing coverage varied by locus: roughly 629-640 donors for A, B, C, DRB1 and DQB1; roughly 520 for DQA1; some 610 for DPA1; approximately 470 for DPB1. Among around 400 genotyped donors of the cohort, an average of around 240,000 unique TCR beta nucleotide sequences were sequenced per donor, around 18% of them non-productive. Donor age, sex, ethnicity and CMV serostatus were collected together with the repertoire data. To predict cytomegalovirus infection status, the study combined high-throughput TCR immunosequencing, statistical association of individual TCRs with disease status, and machine learning. Of the roughly 400 genotyped donors, around 81% fell in the genetic ancestry cluster associated with self-reported Caucasian donors. Roughly five DR-DQ haplotypes were treated as single units for association and clustering because of strong linkage in the cohort. A later genetic analysis took genome-wide SNP genotypes for about three fifths of the 666 donors and used that subset as a discovery cohort. All discovery cohort repertoires had been generated using a single sequencing platform. An earlier analysis of around 640 of the donors used high-throughput TCR beta sequencing to judge whether each TCR beta V gene segment behaved as functional or pseudogenic. The aim of the study was to test whether cataloging public T cell receptors could identify signatures of past pathogen exposure. In addition to the first cohort of about 650 subjects, a separate validation cohort of 130 or so different subjects was used. An early release that covered some 640 HLA-typed donors contained approximately 320 gigabases of sequencing data and tens of millions of unique TCR sequences. Class I and class II HLA loci were covered by the typing at four-digit resolution.

The cohort was made up of around 720 healthy bone marrow donors. All cohort members were sampled while nominally healthy, although unrecorded immune exposures were likely present. The donor was CMV seropositive and was included in the group of 270 or so seropositive cohort members. Each donor provided a peripheral blood sample, and peripheral blood mononuclear cells were used for TCR beta sequencing. The Qiagen DNeasy Blood Extraction Kit was used to extract genomic DNA from the blood cell samples. CDR1 is given as SQVTM and CDR2 as ANQGSEA, both from the germline V gene. Germline trimming amounts to 7 bases on V and 5 bases on J, with 8 as the count of junction bases outside the gene matches. Spanning cysteine to phenylalanine, the CDR3 consists of 13 amino acids. The kept DNA is CDR3 alone, 39 bases in frame from the first base. Library preparation employed the immunoSEQ multiplex PCR assay. For the multiplex PCR, a mixture combining 60 forward primers for TCR Vbeta segments and 13 reverse primers for TCR Jbeta segments was used. The CDR3 region of rearranged TCR beta genes was amplified from genomic DNA by a multiplex PCR assay. Amplified TCR beta libraries were sequenced as 87-base-pair reads on the Illumina HiSeq System. On the authors' methods: A later analysis tallied around 80 million unique TCR beta chains across the 640 or so repertoires, and approximately 9.9 million of those chains were shared by two or more donors. Raw reads were error-corrected and collapsed into unique sequences with a nearest-neighbor algorithm that merged closely related sequences to remove PCR and sequencing errors. Alignment of CDR3 sequences to IMGT reference sequences was used to assign V, D and J gene segments. For a sequence to be retained, a match of at least six nucleotides was required to both a V gene segment and a J gene segment. Rearrangements were called productive when the CDR3 lacked stop codons and stayed in frame with V and J; all others were non-productive. Following IMGT convention, CDR3 was defined as the stretch from the second conserved V-encoded cysteine to the conserved J-encoded phenylalanine. The earlier analysis of about 610 of the donors excluded any sequence lacking an unambiguous match to a single V gene segment. In an earlier analysis of 587 of the donors, V segments were called functional above 56.7% productive rearrangements and were called segregating when the between-donor standard deviation exceeded 5%. To diagnose cytomegalovirus status from the catalog of TCR beta chain sequences, a statistical classification framework was built. In a later analysis, V and J genes were assigned by comparing TCR nucleotide sequences against IMGT/GENE-DB human TR gene sequences. The TCRdist pipeline was used in a later analysis to assign CDR3 sequences and most-parsimonious VDJ recombination scenarios. In a later analysis, each TCR beta chain was defined by its CDR3 amino acid sequence together with its V-gene family, and reads lacking a unique V-gene family were excluded. In a later analysis, fewer than 650 highly shared, low-generation-probability nucleotide sequences were removed to address suspected cross-contamination and a sequencing artifact. In a later analysis, a clonal expansion index for each public chain was calculated from normalized within-repertoire ranks of inferred template counts. In a later analysis, generation probabilities were computed with a VDJ recombination model fitted to out-of-frame rearrangements, and the resulting probabilities were checked against IGoR. In a later analysis, TCR-TCR, TCR-HLA and TCR-CMV co-occurrence was scored with hypergeometric tests, and a repertoire-size bias correction was applied to TCR pairs. A later analysis estimated false discovery rates by permuting HLA or CMV assignments 20 times. In a later analysis, co-occurring TCRs were grouped with DBSCAN, and TCRdist sequence similarity was added when clustering was performed within HLA-allele-positive subsets. Co-occurrence clustering excluded repertoires with fewer than 30,000 or more than 120,000 public chains, plus five with anomalous nucleotide sharing. This immuneACCESS table, as held by TCRdb, lists in-frame sequences with V and J called but not all clones. Of the missing ones, under half trace to an unresolved V gene in checked studies; the others have no known cause. D and trimming come from the DNA, and the V and J calls and clone size come from that table. Within this sample are more than 140,000 clones, with over 60% of them counted one time only. The ten biggest clones cover about 3% of the sample.

Broader findings and caveats from the paper: A later genetic analysis reported fewer N-insertions in productive TCRs among donors in an Asian-associated ancestry cluster than the approximately 670-donor mean. Over 15 rarely observed V segments, including chromosome 9 orphons, were excluded from the earlier analysis of almost 600 of the donors because counts were too low. Because some donors lacked HLA typing at each locus, the association tests relied only on the typed subset. In a later genetic analysis, a missense DCLRE1C variant was associated with V-gene and J-gene trimming of TCR beta chains, and the association was replicated in an independent cohort. Most TCR sequences were seen in very few donors, while some public TCRs were found in many individuals. This cohort had only TCR beta chains sequenced, and the lack of alpha or paired-chain data limited which features could be detected. Sequencing depth was assumed to be roughly uniform across donors in the presence/absence analyses, though that assumption may not hold. It was suggested by the authors that the approach could potentially be generalized to other disease states and immunological phenotypes. According to a later analysis, parvovirus B19, influenza, CMV and Epstein-Barr virus appeared linked to several top co-occurrence clusters. Some IMGT-functional V segments, including TRBV6-2 and TRBV6-3, could not be distinguished by the 87-base-pair reads and were therefore excluded. In the study, approximately 160 TCR beta chains were listed as associated with cytomegalovirus. In an earlier analysis of under 600 of the donors, most TCR beta V segments were observed in productive rearrangements about 90% or about 30% of the time, broadly matching IMGT annotations. When HLA alleles, especially DR and DQ, strongly co-occurred, attributing TCR associations to individual alleles was difficult. A further reported finding was that TCR beta sequences accurately predicted the HLA-A and HLA-B alleles for most subjects in the first cohort. A group of highly shared sequence variants was considered likely to be a technical artifact of the sequencing pipeline. Correlated functional status among segregating V segments might reflect linkage disequilibrium, but an unknown experimental factor could not be ruled out. In a later analysis, TCR association rates were found to vary across HLA loci, with the most associated TCRs seen for DRB1 alleles and the fewest for HLA-C alleles. In both the original and validation cohorts, the classifier was reported to diagnose cytomegalovirus status with high specificity and sensitivity. For the cohort, immune exposure information was limited to CMV serostatus. According to a later analysis, most CMV-associated TCR beta chains appeared to be HLA-restricted, and the HLA associations seemed to be driven largely by CMV exposure. At a false discovery rate of 0.05, a later analysis linked 15,000 to 20,000 TCR beta sequences to specific HLA alleles. A few of the identified cytomegalovirus-associated TCR beta chains were confirmed in vitro to be specific for cytomegalovirus antigens. In a later analysis, HLA-associated TCR beta chains showed more clonal expansion and lower generation probabilities than non-associated chains that were equally common.

A word on this clone: There is no known antigen for this receptor. Within one base of it there is no much larger clone, and no base qualities were kept. In the same sample, other DNA sequences code for this CDR3.

Here the chain combines TRBV29-1 and TRBJ1-1, with 9 middle bases fitting TRBD1. Sequenced sample: PBMCs. This sequence originates from a woman aged 25 to 39 in good health and CMV-seropositive. The CDR3 is CSAPGTGYTEAFF. The sequenced DNA: TGCAGCGCCCCCGGGACAGGGTATACTGAAGCTTTCTTT. Outside the CDR3, residues come from the reference TRBV29-1 and TRBJ1-1 proteins, so the full variable domain is: SAVISQKPSRDICQRGTSLTIQCQVDSQVTMMFWYRQQPGQSLTLIATANQGSEATYESGFVIDKFPISRPNLTFSTLTVSNMSPEDSSIYLCSAPGTGYTEAFFGQGTRLTVV.